The 14 T cell receptor beta chains given below trace back to one sample, sequenced in a study of blood T cell repertoires in COVID-19. Profiled with immunoSEQ multiplex PCR; TCRdb holds only in-frame clones, not every one. The table includes 300,000 to 400,000 clones, roughly 84% detected once. The sample was PBMCs or T cells enriched from blood (not recorded which). The origin of the receptors is a woman in her twenties or thirties who had recovered from COVID-19.

The CDR3 is CASSDGQNYGYTF. Written as DNA, the CDR3 is TGTGCCAGCAGCGACGGACAAAACTATGGCTACACCTTC. The V gene is TRBV9, the J gene TRBJ1-2; a possible D gene is TRBD1 (5 bases). Trimming pared 3 bases from V and 2 bases from J, leaving 8 bases between. Per germline, CDR1 SGDLS and CDR2 YYNGEE. The CDR3 is 13 amino acids. The whole variable domain, remainder taken from reference TRBV9 and TRBJ1-2, is DSGVTQTPKHLITATGQRVTLRCSPRSGDLSVYWYQQSLDQGLQFLIQYYNGEERAKGNILERFSAQQFPDLHSELNLSSLELGDSALYFCASSDGQNYGYTFGSGTRLTVV.

V gene TRBV5-3 combines with J gene TRBJ2-1, with TRBD1 matching over 8 bases. TRBV5-3 is an ORF, and what it does is uncertain. The junction had 6 bases not matched to a gene; V was cut back by 4 bases and J by 0 bases. This CDR3 has 16 amino acids. CDR3 protein: CARSPWDRSSYNEQFF. The CDR3 nucleotides are TGTGCCAGAAGCCCGTGGGACAGGAGCTCCTACAATGAGCAGTTCTTC.

About this clone itself: The sample holds other DNA sequences that translate to the same CDR3. This rearrangement joins TRBV15 to TRBJ1-2; the D gene is possibly TRBD1 (5 bases). CDR1 and CDR2 (germline): LNHNV, YYDKDF (reference sequence). V lost 0 bases, J lost 6 bases, and 11 bases lay in between. The CDR3 length is 14 residues. The CDR3 here is CATSRDSGLDGYTF. CDR3 bases: TGTGCCACCAGCAGAGATTCAGGGTTGGATGGCTACACCTTC. The full variable domain, rest sourced from reference TRBV15 and TRBJ1-2, is DAMVIQNPRYQVTQFGKPVTLSCSQTLNHNVMYWYQQKSSQAPKLLFHYYDKDFNNEADTPDNFQSRRPNTSFCFLDIRSPGLGDTAMYLCATSRDSGLDGYTFGSGTRLTVV.

This sequence joins TRBV5-6 and TRBJ1-5; D is uncertain. Germline assignment: CDR1 SGHDT and CDR2 YYEEEE. Trimming removed 0 bases at V and 2 bases at J, with 12 bases between. The CDR3 is made up of 16 amino acids. CDR3 region: CASSLGGKGGNQPQHF. CDR3 nucleotides: TGTGCCAGCAGCTTGGGCGGGAAGGGTGGCAATCAGCCCCAGCATTTT.

This clone was detected once. The gene calls are TRBV7-8 and TRBJ2-2; D not certain. This CDR3 has 15 amino acids. Trimming removed 7 bases from V and 3 bases from J, with 15 bases in between. Germline V lookup: CDR1 SGHVS, CDR2 FQNEAQ. The CDR3 DNA reads TGTGCCAGCACCCTTAGTCTATCGCACACCGGGGAGCTGTTTTTT. This sequence encodes CASTLSLSHTGELFF.

The V and J genes are TRBV29-1 and TRBJ2-1; D gene uncertain. Trimming removed 5 bases from V and 8 bases from J, with 13 bases in between. The length of the CDR3 is 12 residues. Germline values: CDR1 SQVTM, CDR2 ANQGSEA. CDR3 coding DNA: TGCAGCGTTTTTGGCCCGTCCGATGAGCAGTTCTTC. Residues: CSVFGPSDEQFF.

This chain connects TRBV4-1 to TRBJ1-4; 10 bases are a match to TRBD1. Germline V CDR1 and CDR2: MGHRA, YSYEKL. V lost 1 base to trimming and J lost 8 bases; unmatched junction nucleotides: 10. The CDR3 is made up of 17 amino acids. CDR3 region: CASSQAGAGTGVEKLFF. The DNA of the CDR3 is TGCGCCAGCAGCCAAGCTGGAGCCGGGACAGGGGTCGAAAAACTGTTTTTT.

V and J are TRBV3-1 (or the pseudogene TRBV3-2) and TRBJ2-3, with D possibly being TRBD2 (5 bases). This CDR3 region has 15 residues. The germline V gene has CDR1 LGHDT and CDR2 YNNKEL (reference sequence). Trimming removed 0 bases from V and 0 bases from J, with 7 bases in between. This CDR3 is CASSQDPGSTDTQYF. The CDR3 DNA follows: TGTGCCAGCAGCCAAGATCCGGGGAGCACAGATACGCAGTATTTT.

CDR3 sequence reads: CSVGHGGTDTQYF. Written as DNA, the CDR3 is TGCAGCGTTGGGCACGGAGGCACAGATACGCAGTATTTT. The chain is built from TRBV29-1 and TRBJ2-3; D uncertain. Per the germline V gene, CDR1 is SQVTM and CDR2 is ANQGSEA. Trimming pared 4 bases from V and 1 base from J, leaving 9 bases between. The CDR3 has 13 amino acids.

J is TRBJ2-5 and V is TRBV10-1, with TRBD2 matching 10 bases. Trimming removed 3 bases from V and 7 bases from J; junction bases left unmatched: 8. In germline, CDR1 is WNHNN, CDR2 SYGVQD (reference sequence). CDR3 length equals 15 residues. This CDR3 is CASSDLAGDPGTQYF. The CDR3 bases are TGCGCCAGCAGTGACCTAGCGGGGGACCCCGGGACCCAGTACTTC.

Concerning this clone itself: Other DNA sequences within the sample encode an identical CDR3. This chain links TRBV19 with TRBJ2-3; 8 nucleotides match TRBD1. The CDR3 has 16 amino acids. V lost 3 bases and J lost 1; bases outside the gene matches: 6. The germline gives CDR1 LNHDA, CDR2 SQIVND (reference sequence). The CDR3 loop is CASSIGRGLGTDTQYF. CDR3 DNA sequence: TGTGCCAGTAGTATCGGCAGGGGGCTAGGCACAGATACGCAGTATTTT.

This chain links TRBV5-1 with TRBJ2-5; TRBD1 matches 7 bases. CDR1 is SGHRS, CDR2 YFSETQ, per germline. Trimming removed 0 bases from V and 1 base from J; junction bases left unmatched: 0. CDR3 length equals 14 residues. The CDR3 loop reads CASSLGDSQETQYF. The CDR3 DNA is TGCGCCAGCAGCTTGGGGGACAGCCAAGAGACCCAGTACTTC.

The chain carries TRBV6-5 and TRBJ1-1; maybe TRBD1 (5 bases). Germline CDR1 reads MNHEY; CDR2 reads SVGAGI. The CDR3 spans 12 residues. Trimming removed 6 bases at V and 6 bases at J, with 11 bases between. The CDR3 DNA reads as TGTGCCAGCAGAATCCAGGGCTCTGAAGCTTTCTTT. Translated: CASRIQGSEAFF.

V is TRBV2 and J is TRBJ1-2, with D maybe TRBD1 (5 bases). Germline-derived CDR1 and CDR2 are SNHLY and FYNNEI. The V and J ends lost 4 bases and 1 base respectively, with 13 bases between them. CDR3 size: 15 residues. CDR3 region: CASSGAQGGNYGYTF. DNA of the CDR3: TGTGCCAGCAGTGGGGCTCAGGGAGGTAACTATGGCTACACCTTC.